Listed here is a single TCR beta chain. The source of the sample is a study of technical replicates of blood from a handful of donors. V trimming: 0 bases; J trimming: 4 bases; junction bases outside the gene matches: 2. The length of the CDR3 is 14 residues. The germline V gene encodes CDR1 SGHRS and CDR2 YFSETQ. Profiling relied on immunoSEQ multiplex PCR, and the TCRdb table lists in-frame clones only, not all of them. The sample lists roughly 64,000 clones, 65% to 90% occurring once. The sequence was obtained from a human donor in good health. Some clones in this sample may be carry-over from other donors' samples. The chain uses TRBV5-1 and TRBJ1-2, with 8 bases fitting TRBD1. The specimen sequenced was PBMCs. The CDR3 region is CASSLDRGSYGYTF. CDR3 bases: TGCGCCAGCAGCTTGGACAGGGGGAGCTATGGCTACACCTTC.